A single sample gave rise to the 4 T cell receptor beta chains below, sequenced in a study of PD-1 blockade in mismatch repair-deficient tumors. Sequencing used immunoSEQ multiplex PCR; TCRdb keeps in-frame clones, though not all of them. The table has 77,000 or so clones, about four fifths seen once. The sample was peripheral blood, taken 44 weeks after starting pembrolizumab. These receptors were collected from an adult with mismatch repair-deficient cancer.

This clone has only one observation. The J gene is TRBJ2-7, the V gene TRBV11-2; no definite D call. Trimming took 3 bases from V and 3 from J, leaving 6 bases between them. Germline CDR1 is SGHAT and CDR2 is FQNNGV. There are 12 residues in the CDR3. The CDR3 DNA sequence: TGTGCCAGCAGCTTTGGCAGCTACGAGCAGTACTTC. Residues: CASSFGSYEQYF.

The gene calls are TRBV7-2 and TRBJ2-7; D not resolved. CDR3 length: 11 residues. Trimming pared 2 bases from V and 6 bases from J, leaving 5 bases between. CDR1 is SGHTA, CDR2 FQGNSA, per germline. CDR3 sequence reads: CASSLSTEQYF. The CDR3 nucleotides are TGTGCCAGCAGCTTAAGTACCGAGCAGTACTTC.

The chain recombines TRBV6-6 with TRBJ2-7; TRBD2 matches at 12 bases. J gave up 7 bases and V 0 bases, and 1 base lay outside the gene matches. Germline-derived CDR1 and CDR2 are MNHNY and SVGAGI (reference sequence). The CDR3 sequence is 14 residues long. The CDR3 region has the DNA TGTGCCAGCAGTTACTCCGGACTAGCGGGAGAGCAGTACTTC. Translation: CASSYSGLAGEQYF.

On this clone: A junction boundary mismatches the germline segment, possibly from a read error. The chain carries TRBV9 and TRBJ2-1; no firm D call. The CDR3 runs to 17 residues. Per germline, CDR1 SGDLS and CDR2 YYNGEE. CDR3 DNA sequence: TGTGCCAGCAGCCCCCGAGTAGGCTACAATCAGTACAATGGGCAGTTCTTC. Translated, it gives CASSPRVGYNQYNGQFF.